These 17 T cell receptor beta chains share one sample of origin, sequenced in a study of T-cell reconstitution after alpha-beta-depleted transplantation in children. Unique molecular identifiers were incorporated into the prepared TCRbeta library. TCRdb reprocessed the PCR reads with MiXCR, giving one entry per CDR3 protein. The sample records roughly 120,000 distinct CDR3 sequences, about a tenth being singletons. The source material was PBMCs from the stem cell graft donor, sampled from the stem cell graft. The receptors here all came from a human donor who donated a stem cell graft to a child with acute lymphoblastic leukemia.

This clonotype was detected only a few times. For the CDR3, the DNA is TGTGCCAGCAGCTTAGTGACCCCGAGGCAGTACTTC. Translating it yields CASSLVTPRQYF. V is TRBV7-2 and J is TRBJ2-7; no clear D gene. The CDR3 sequence is 12 residues long. Germline V gene sequence: CDR1 SGHTA, CDR2 FQGNSA. Trimming stripped 1 base from V and 9 bases from J, with 10 bases between.

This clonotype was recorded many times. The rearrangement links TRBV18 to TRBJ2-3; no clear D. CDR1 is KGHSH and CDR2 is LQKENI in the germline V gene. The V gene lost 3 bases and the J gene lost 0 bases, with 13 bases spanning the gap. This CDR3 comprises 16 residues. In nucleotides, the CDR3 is TGTGCCAGCTCACCCCGGGTAATTCGAAGCACAGATACGCAGTATTTT. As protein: CASSPRVIRSTDTQYF.

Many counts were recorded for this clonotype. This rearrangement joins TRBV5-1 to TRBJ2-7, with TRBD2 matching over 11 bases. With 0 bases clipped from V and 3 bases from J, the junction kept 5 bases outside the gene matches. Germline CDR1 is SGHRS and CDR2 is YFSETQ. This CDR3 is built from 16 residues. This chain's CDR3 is CASSLGSSGGIYEQYF. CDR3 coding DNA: TGCGCCAGCAGCTTGGGATCTAGCGGGGGGATCTACGAGCAGTACTTC.

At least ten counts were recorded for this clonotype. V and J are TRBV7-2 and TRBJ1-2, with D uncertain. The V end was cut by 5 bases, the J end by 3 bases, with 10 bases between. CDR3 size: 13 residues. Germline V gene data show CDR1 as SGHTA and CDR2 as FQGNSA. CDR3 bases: TGTGCCAGCAGCACAGAGAGGGACTATGGCTACACCTTC. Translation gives CASSTERDYGYTF.

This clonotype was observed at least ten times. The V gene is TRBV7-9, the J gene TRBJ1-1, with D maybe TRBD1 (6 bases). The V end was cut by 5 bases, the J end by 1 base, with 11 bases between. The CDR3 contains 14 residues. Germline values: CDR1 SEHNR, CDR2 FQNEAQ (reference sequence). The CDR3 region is CASSPRQANTEAFF. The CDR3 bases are TGTGCCAGCAGCCCACGACAGGCGAACACTGAAGCTTTCTTT.

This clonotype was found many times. The CDR3 nucleotides are TGTGCCAGCAGCTTAGAGCTCACAGGGAGTGGGGAGACCCAGTACTTC. It is translated as CASSLELTGSGETQYF. The chain carries TRBV7-2 and TRBJ2-5, with D maybe TRBD1 (6 bases). Trimming stripped 1 base from V and 5 bases from J, with 17 bases between. In germline, CDR1 is SGHTA, CDR2 FQGNSA. CDR3 size: 16 residues.

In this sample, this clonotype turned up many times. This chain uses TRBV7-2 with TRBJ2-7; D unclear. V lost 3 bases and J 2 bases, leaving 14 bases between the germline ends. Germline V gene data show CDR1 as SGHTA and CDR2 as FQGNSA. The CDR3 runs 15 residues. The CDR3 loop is CASSFSWDLPYEQYF. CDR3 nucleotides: TGTGCCAGCAGCTTTAGTTGGGATCTCCCCTACGAGCAGTACTTC.

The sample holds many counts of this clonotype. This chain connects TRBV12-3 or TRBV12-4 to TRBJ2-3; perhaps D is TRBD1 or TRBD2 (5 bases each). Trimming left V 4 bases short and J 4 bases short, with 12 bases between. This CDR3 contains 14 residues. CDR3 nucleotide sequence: TGTGCCAGCAGTTCGGACACGAGGGCAGATACGCAGTATTTT. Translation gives CASSSDTRADTQYF.

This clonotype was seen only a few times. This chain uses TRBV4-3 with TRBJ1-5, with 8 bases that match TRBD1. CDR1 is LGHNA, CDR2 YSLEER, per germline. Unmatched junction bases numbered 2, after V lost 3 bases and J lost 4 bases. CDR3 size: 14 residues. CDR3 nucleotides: TGCGCCAGCAGCCAGGACAGGGTGAATCAGCCCCAGCATTTT. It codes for CASSQDRVNQPQHF.

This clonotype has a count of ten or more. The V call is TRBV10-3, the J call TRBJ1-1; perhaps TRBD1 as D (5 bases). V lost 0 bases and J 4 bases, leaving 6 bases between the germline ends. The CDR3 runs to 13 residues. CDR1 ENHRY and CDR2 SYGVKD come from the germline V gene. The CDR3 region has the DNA TGTGCCATCAGTGAGTCTGGGGGCACTGAAGCTTTCTTT. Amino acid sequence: CAISESGGTEAFF.

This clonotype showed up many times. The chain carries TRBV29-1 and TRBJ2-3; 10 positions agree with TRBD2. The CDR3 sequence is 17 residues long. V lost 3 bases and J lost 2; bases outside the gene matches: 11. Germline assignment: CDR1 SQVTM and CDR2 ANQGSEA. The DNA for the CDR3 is TGCAGCGTTGACCCTGGATTAGCGGGAGGATTCACAGATACGCAGTATTTT. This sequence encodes CSVDPGLAGGFTDTQYF.

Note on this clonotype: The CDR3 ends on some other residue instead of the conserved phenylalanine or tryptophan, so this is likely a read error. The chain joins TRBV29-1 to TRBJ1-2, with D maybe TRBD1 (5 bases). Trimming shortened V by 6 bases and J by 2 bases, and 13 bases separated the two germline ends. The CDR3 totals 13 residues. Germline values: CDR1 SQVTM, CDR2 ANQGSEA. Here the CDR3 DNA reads TGCAGCGTGGGGCACAGTGTCAACTATGGCTACACCTTG. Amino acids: CSVGHSVNYGYTL.

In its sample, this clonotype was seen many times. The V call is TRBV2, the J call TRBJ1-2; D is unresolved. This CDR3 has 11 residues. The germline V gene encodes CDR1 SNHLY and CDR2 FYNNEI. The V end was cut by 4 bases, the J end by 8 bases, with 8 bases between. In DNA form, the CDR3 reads TGTGCCAGCAGTGCGGTTGGGGGCTACACCTTC. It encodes CASSAVGGYTF.

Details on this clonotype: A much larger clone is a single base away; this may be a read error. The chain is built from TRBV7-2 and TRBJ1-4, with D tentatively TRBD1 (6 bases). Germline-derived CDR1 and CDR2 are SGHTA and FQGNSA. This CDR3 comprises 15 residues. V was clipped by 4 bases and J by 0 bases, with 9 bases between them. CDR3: CASSSGASTNEKLFF. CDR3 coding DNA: TGTGCCAGCAGCTCAGGGGCTTCAACTAATGAAAAACTGTTTTTT. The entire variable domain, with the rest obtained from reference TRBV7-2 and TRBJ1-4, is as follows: GAGVSQSPSNKVTEKGKDVELRCDPISGHTALYWYRQSLGQGLEFLIYFQGNSAPDKSGLPSDRFSAERTGGSVSTLTIQRTQQEDSAVYLCASSSGASTNEKLFFGSGTQLSVL.

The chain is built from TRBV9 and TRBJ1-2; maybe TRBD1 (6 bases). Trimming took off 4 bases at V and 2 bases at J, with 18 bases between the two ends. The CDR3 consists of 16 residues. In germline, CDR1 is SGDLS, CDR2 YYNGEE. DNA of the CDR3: TGTGCCAGCAGCCCCGCTCTACGGGGGCGAAACTATGGCTACACCTTC. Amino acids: CASSPALRGRNYGYTF.

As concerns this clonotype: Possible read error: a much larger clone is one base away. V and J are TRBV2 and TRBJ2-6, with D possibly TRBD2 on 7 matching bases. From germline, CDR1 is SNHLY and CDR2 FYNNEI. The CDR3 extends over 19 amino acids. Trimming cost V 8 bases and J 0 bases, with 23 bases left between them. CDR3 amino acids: CASCSPLGGAFSGANVLTF. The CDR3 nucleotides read TGTGCCAGCTGTTCCCCCCTGGGGGGGGCTTTCTCTGGGGCCAACGTCCTGACTTTC.

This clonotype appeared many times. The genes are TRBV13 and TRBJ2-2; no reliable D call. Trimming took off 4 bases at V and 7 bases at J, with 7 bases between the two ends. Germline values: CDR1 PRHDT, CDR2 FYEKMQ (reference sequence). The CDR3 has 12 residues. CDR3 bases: TGTGCCAGCAGCTCGAATAGCGGGGAGCTGTTTTTT. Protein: CASSSNSGELFF. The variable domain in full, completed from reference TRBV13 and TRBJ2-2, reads AAGVIQSPRHLIKEKRETATLKCYPIPRHDTVYWYQQGPGQDPQFLISFYEKMQSDKGSIPDRFSAQQFSDYHSELNMSSLELGDSALYFCASSSNSGELFFGEGSRLTVL.